A single sample is the source of the 28 T cell receptor beta chains below, sequenced in a study of beta chain features in type 1 diabetes. What was sequenced were expressed TCRB transcripts, since all of the isolated RNA had been reverse transcribed. The method was immunoSEQ multiplex PCR; TCRdb's version includes in-frame clones alone and lacks a portion of them. Here the sample spans 310,000 or so clones, 9.5% to 11% being singletons. The sequenced sample was naive CD4+ T cells from blood. The receptors were gathered from a woman younger than 45 in good health.

The sample holds a few counts of this clone. The rearrangement links TRBV7-3 to TRBJ1-3; tentative D call: TRBD1 (5 bases). This CDR3 is built from 15 residues. V lost 5 bases to trimming and J lost 0 bases, with 11 bases between them. The germline V gene encodes CDR1 SGHTA and CDR2 FQGTGA. Here the CDR3 reads CASSLDSGSGNTIYF. Written as DNA, the CDR3 is TGTGCCAGCAGCCTCGACAGTGGCTCTGGAAACACCATATATTTT.

This clone was seen only a few times. The chain combines TRBV7-9 with TRBJ2-4, with a weak D call TRBD1 (5 bases). V lost 2 bases, J lost 9 bases, and 14 bases lay in between. From germline, CDR1 is SEHNR and CDR2 FQNEAQ (reference sequence). The CDR3 has 14 amino acids. In DNA, the CDR3 is TGTGCCAGCAGCTTACCCCAGGGCCAAGGCATTCAGTACTTC. The encoded protein is CASSLPQGQGIQYF.

This clone occurred a few times. The chain carries TRBV29-1 and TRBJ1-2; the D gene is possibly TRBD1 (5 bases). Trimming removed 6 bases at V and 7 bases at J, with 18 bases between. CDR1 is SQVTM, CDR2 ANQGSEA, per germline. The CDR3 runs 13 residues. CDR3 residues: CSVDFGGMGGYTF. The CDR3 DNA sequence: TGCAGCGTGGATTTTGGGGGGATGGGTGGCTACACCTTC.

This clone was observed a few times. V usage is TRBV6-6 and J usage is TRBJ2-7, with 7 bases lining up with TRBD1. CDR3 length equals 14 residues. CDR1 and CDR2 from the germline V gene are MNHNY and SVGAGI (reference sequence). V shed 7 bases and J 3 bases; nucleotides not matched to a gene: 9. CDR3 nucleotides: TGTGCCAGCACCCAGGGGGACAGCCGCTACGAGCAGTACTTC. This gives the protein CASTQGDSRYEQYF.

This clone was observed a few times. This chain links TRBV27 with TRBJ1-2; possibly TRBD1 for D (6 bases). The ends were cut back, 6 bases at V and 5 bases at J, with 16 bases in the middle. The CDR3 sequence is 14 residues long. Germline V gene lookup returns CDR1 MNHEY and CDR2 SMNVEV (reference sequence). This chain's CDR3 is CASRNSDRSYGYTF. The CDR3 DNA sequence: TGTGCCAGCAGAAATTCTGACAGGTCTTATGGCTACACCTTC.

This clone was found a few times. The chain joins TRBV4-1 to TRBJ1-4; D remains unclear. CDR1 MGHRA and CDR2 YSYEKL come from the germline V gene. There are 14 residues in the CDR3. V lost 5 bases and J 2 bases, leaving 9 bases between the germline ends. CDR3 sequence: CASSMGPTNEKLFF. CDR3 DNA: TGCGCCAGCAGCATGGGCCCTACTAATGAAAAACTGTTTTTT.

This sequence joins TRBV9 and TRBJ2-1; maybe TRBD2 (6 bases). Germline V lookup: CDR1 SGDLS, CDR2 YYNGEE. V was trimmed by 0 bases and J by 3 bases, leaving 13 bases between them. The CDR3 is 16 amino acids. The CDR3 bases are TGTGCCAGCAGCGTAGTGCCGGAGGGCCTCTACAATGAGCAGTTCTTC. Amino acid sequence: CASSVVPEGLYNEQFF.

This clone was seen more than once but under ten times. The chain links TRBV5-1 to TRBJ2-3; TRBD1 aligns across 12 bases. Trimming at V came to 3 bases and at J to 2 bases, leaving 1 base not matched to a gene. The CDR3 contains 15 residues. Germline V gene data show CDR1 as SGHRS and CDR2 as YFSETQ. DNA of the CDR3: TGCGCCAGCAGCTCGGGACAGGGGGCCACAGATACGCAGTATTTT. Amino acid sequence: CASSSGQGATDTQYF.

This clone was detected a few times. The chain employs TRBV18 and TRBJ1-1; no firm D call. The V gene's germline CDR1 is KGHSH and CDR2 LQKENI. The ends were cut back, 6 bases at V and 0 bases at J, with 8 bases in the middle. The CDR3 covers 13 residues. The CDR3 DNA is TGTGCCAGCTCGGCCACAGTGAACACTGAAGCTTTCTTT. It translates to CASSATVNTEAFF.

The chain combines TRBV7-8 with TRBJ1-5; 7 bases fit TRBD1. Germline V gene data show CDR1 as SGHVS and CDR2 as FQNEAQ. J lost 2 bases, V lost 3 bases, and 4 bases had no gene match. This CDR3 is built from 15 residues. The CDR3 protein is CASSLTGIRNQPQHF. The CDR3 region has the DNA TGTGCCAGCAGCTTGACAGGGATCCGCAATCAGCCCCAGCATTTT.

The chain combines TRBV29-1 with TRBJ2-5, with D unclear. Per the germline V gene, CDR1 is SQVTM and CDR2 is ANQGSEA. CDR3 length: 15 residues. V was trimmed by 6 bases and J by 2 bases, leaving 19 bases between them. CDR3 in amino acids: CSVPRYSTLQETQYF. DNA for the CDR3: TGCAGCGTCCCTAGGTATTCCACCCTTCAAGAGACCCAGTACTTC.

The chain couples TRBV18 to TRBJ2-1; D is uncertain. The CDR3 has 14 residues. Germline CDR1 KGHSH, CDR2 LQKENI. Trimming removed 6 bases from V and 1 base from J, with 10 bases in between. In DNA, the CDR3 is TGTGCCAGCTCCCTCAACGGGTCCTACAATGAGCAGTTCTTC. Translation: CASSLNGSYNEQFF.

This chain connects TRBV7-8 to TRBJ2-1; tentatively, D is TRBD1 (5 bases). The CDR3 is made up of 15 amino acids. V lost 5 bases to trimming and J lost 0 bases, with 11 bases between them. Germline values: CDR1 SGHVS, CDR2 FQNEAQ. The CDR3 region is CASSIDRPSYNEQFF. For the CDR3, the DNA is TGTGCCAGCAGCATTGACAGACCCTCCTACAATGAGCAGTTCTTC.

CDR3 nucleotide sequence: TGTGCCAGCAGTCGGACAGCCCGGACGTACTATGGCTACACCTTC. Translated: CASSRTARTYYGYTF. The chain is built from TRBV6-5 and TRBJ1-2, with D possibly matching TRBD1 (6 bases). Trimming left V 5 bases short and J 3 bases short, with 16 bases between. Germline CDR1 MNHEY, CDR2 SVGAGI. The CDR3 has 15 amino acids.

This clone came up a few times. The chain recombines TRBV7-2 with TRBJ1-2; 7 bases fit TRBD1. Germline assignment: CDR1 SGHTA and CDR2 FQGNSA. This CDR3 is built from 15 residues. V trimming: 4 bases; J trimming: 2 bases; junction bases outside the gene matches: 7. CDR3 DNA: TGTGCCAGCAGCTACCCAGGGGGTGGAAACTATGGCTACACCTTC. The encoded protein is CASSYPGGGNYGYTF.

This clone was recorded a few times. The rearrangement links TRBV7-3 to TRBJ2-1, with 13 nucleotides matching TRBD2. The CDR3 is 15 residues long. Germline CDR1 and CDR2: SGHTA and FQGTGA. The J segment lost 6 bases and the V segment lost 4 bases, leaving 3 bases of the junction unmatched. The CDR3: CASSSTSGRVNEQFF. The CDR3 region has the DNA TGTGCCAGCAGCTCAACTAGCGGGAGGGTCAATGAGCAGTTCTTC.

This clone was counted a few times. The chain combines TRBV6-5 with TRBJ1-3; D is perhaps TRBD1 (5 bases). V lost 4 bases and J lost 0, with 10 bases in between. The CDR3 runs 15 residues. CDR1 MNHEY and CDR2 SVGAGI come from the germline V gene. The CDR3 region is CASSWDWSSGNTIYF. CDR3 DNA: TGTGCCAGCAGTTGGGACTGGAGCTCTGGAAACACCATATATTTT.

This clone was seen a handful of times. V usage is TRBV5-4 and J usage is TRBJ1-5, with D perhaps matching TRBD1 (6 bases). With 0 bases removed from V and 6 bases from J, the gap between germline ends came to 7 bases. The CDR3 length is 13 residues. The V gene's germline CDR1 is SGHNT and CDR2 YYREEE (reference sequence). The chain's CDR3 is CASSLDRVQPQHF. CDR3 nucleotides: TGTGCCAGCAGCTTGGACAGGGTTCAGCCCCAGCATTTT.

The chain has TRBV29-1 and TRBJ2-4; 7 nucleotides align to TRBD2. The ends lost 1 base at V and 7 bases at J; junction bases unmatched: 13. In germline, CDR1 is SQVTM, CDR2 ANQGSEA. CDR3 length equals 16 residues. The CDR3 region is CSVEGTGGPRGNIQYF. CDR3 in DNA: TGCAGCGTTGAAGGGACGGGAGGCCCCAGAGGGAACATTCAGTACTTC.

This clone was counted only a few times. The chain links TRBV29-1 to TRBJ2-7; TRBD2 might be the D (5 bases). The germline V and J ends were trimmed by 4 bases and 3 bases, with 10 bases remaining between them. The CDR3 spans 12 residues. In germline, CDR1 is SQVTM, CDR2 ANQGSEA. The CDR3 DNA follows: TGCAGCGTTGGGGTGGACTTCTACGAGCAGTACTTC. Encoded protein: CSVGVDFYEQYF.

The chain has TRBV28 and TRBJ2-3; TRBD2 agrees at 7 bases. CDR1 and CDR2 (germline): MDHEN, SYDVKM. V shed 2 bases, J shed 2 bases, and the junction held 4 bases outside the gene matches. This CDR3 has 15 residues. DNA of the CDR3: TGTGCCAGCAGTTTAGGCCAGCGGGACACAGATACGCAGTATTTT. Amino acid sequence: CASSLGQRDTDTQYF.

The chain couples TRBV28 to TRBJ2-7; 11 nucleotides align to TRBD2. This CDR3 spans 14 amino acids. CDR1 and CDR2 (germline): MDHEN, SYDVKM. The V segment lost 6 bases and the J segment 3 bases; nucleotides outside the gene matches: 4. The CDR3 protein is CASRAGTSGYEQYF. In DNA form, the CDR3 reads TGTGCCAGCAGGGCCGGGACTAGCGGCTACGAGCAGTACTTC.

This clone turned up a few times. V and J are TRBV5-4 and TRBJ2-5; possibly TRBD1 for D (6 bases). CDR3 length: 13 amino acids. The ends were cut back, 4 bases at V and 1 base at J, with 8 bases in the middle. The germline CDR1 and CDR2 sequences are SGHNT and YYREEE (reference sequence). The CDR3 protein is CASSGTTQETQYF. CDR3 sequence (DNA): TGTGCCAGCAGCGGGACAACCCAAGAGACCCAGTACTTC.

This clone was seen a handful of times. The chain recombines TRBV23-1 with TRBJ2-1; 12 bases fit TRBD2. TRBV23-1 is marked as an open reading frame, function uncertain. Trimming cost V 4 bases and J 7 bases; bases outside gene matches: 2. The CDR3 runs 14 residues. The CDR3 nucleotides read TGCGCCAGCAGTCTCACTAGCGGGAGGAATGAGCAGTTCTTC. It yields the protein CASSLTSGRNEQFF.

This clone was counted between two and nine times. J is TRBJ2-3 and V is TRBV5-4, with TRBD2 as a possible D gene (5 bases). The V gene lost 3 bases and the J gene lost 4 bases, with 12 bases spanning the gap. CDR3 length: 14 amino acids. Germline values: CDR1 SGHNT, CDR2 YYREEE (reference sequence). The CDR3 is CASSSLANADTQYF. The CDR3 DNA is TGTGCCAGCAGCTCGCTAGCTAACGCAGATACGCAGTATTTT. The full variable domain, rest sourced from reference TRBV5-4 and TRBJ2-3, is ETGVTQSPTHLIKTRGQQVTLRCSSQSGHNTVSWYQQALGQGPQFIFQYYREEENGRGNFPPRFSGLQFPNYSSELNVNALELDDSALYLCASSSLANADTQYFGPGTRLTVL.

The chain couples TRBV7-3 to TRBJ2-5, with 9 bases fitting TRBD1. Trimming cost V 5 bases and J 4 bases; bases outside gene matches: 8. The length of the CDR3 is 15 residues. Germline assignment: CDR1 SGHTA and CDR2 FQGTGA. The CDR3 DNA is TGTGCCAGCAGCGACCCGGGACAGGGAGTAGAGACCCAGTACTTC. Translating gives CASSDPGQGVETQYF.

The chain combines TRBV30 with TRBJ2-5; D gene ambiguous. Germline CDR1 is GTSNPN and CDR2 is SVGIG (reference sequence). The ends were cut back, 1 base at V and 0 bases at J, with 12 bases in the middle. The CDR3 contains 15 residues. CDR3 residues: CAWSAPGLYQETQYF. The DNA for the CDR3 is TGTGCCTGGAGTGCGCCCGGGTTGTACCAAGAGACCCAGTACTTC.

The chain carries TRBV6-5 and TRBJ2-7, with D uncertain. The CDR3 contains 14 residues. CDR1 and CDR2 (germline): MNHEY, SVGAGI. V lost 2 bases and J 2 bases, leaving 10 bases between the germline ends. The CDR3 nucleotides read TGTGCCAGCAGTTACGCGGCTCCACCCTACGAGCAGTACTTC. Amino acid sequence: CASSYAAPPYEQYF.